These T cell receptor beta chains were read from a single sample in a study of shared clonotypes between healthy human individuals. Using immunoSEQ multiplex PCR, the repertoire was profiled, and TCRdb retains in-frame clones only, with some absent. This sample has some 2,100,000 clones; almost 96% occur once, and the top ten carry around 0.13%. Sequenced: naive CD4+ T cells sorted from blood. The receptors were sampled from a man between 18 and 35 years old in good health. The CDR3 runs from the conserved cysteine through the conserved F or W. Each record gives: J gene, V gene, CDR3 protein.

>TRBJ2-7|TRBV6-6
CASSYGTGAALEQYF
>TRBJ2-5|TRBV10-3
CAISERQGSQETQYF
>TRBJ2-7|TRBV7-9
CASSFGTGVSGEQYF
>-|TRBV7-2
CASSLGGVAGDEQYF
>TRBJ1-2|TRBV14
CASSQGSWNYGYTF
>TRBJ2-7|TRBV5-1
CASSPQGQSYEQYF
>TRBJ1-4|TRBV30
CAWSVGAGLYEKLFF
>TRBJ2-2|TRBV2
CASSLYTGELFF
>TRBJ1-5|TRBV2
CASSERFENQPQHF
>TRBJ1-1|TRBV5-4
CASSLETNTEAFF
>TRBJ1-6|TRBV5-1
CASSFRDRGASNSPLHF
>TRBJ1-1|TRBV28
CASSLVGLNTEAFF
>TRBJ2-7|TRBV5-6
CASSNSGGSSYEQYF
>TRBJ2-2|TRBV10-2
CASIERAGALNTGELFF
>TRBJ1-2|TRBV11-3
CASSLPGLDYGYTF
>TRBJ1-2|TRBV6-6
CASLARDTNYGYTF
>TRBJ1-1|TRBV28
CASIEAGLRTEAFF
>TRBJ2-7|TRBV7-8
CASLPGTGPYEQYF
>TRBJ2-2|TRBV29-1
CSVERTGNTGELFF
>TRBJ1-5|TRBV7-3
CASSLTSHSGAPLFIQPQHF
>TRBJ1-1|TRBV5-1
CASSFGTGDMNTEAFF
>TRBJ1-2|TRBV28
CASSPDRGPRNYGYTF
>TRBJ1-2|TRBV6-6
CASSTGQGVSAGYTF
>TRBJ1-5|TRBV6-5
CASSRQVGGNQPQHF
>TRBJ1-3|TRBV19
CASSLPAQGVAGNTIYF
>TRBJ1-1|TRBV4-1
CASSLSPRQGGTEAFF
>TRBJ2-7|TRBV11-2
CASSLSLGEQYF
>TRBJ1-3|TRBV7-9
CASSATGAGNTIYF
>TRBJ2-5|TRBV28
CASSLGTAPRTQYF
>TRBJ1-5|TRBV29-1
CSVEVGGPNQPQHF
>TRBJ2-7|TRBV29-1
CSVASGLTYEQYF
>TRBJ1-5|TRBV30
CAWSPTGRRDQPQHF
>TRBJ1-2|TRBV5-1
CASSLGFSGYGYTF
>TRBJ2-7|TRBV28
CASNTDAGGGPAYEQYF
>TRBJ2-5|TRBV5-4
CASSLGSTVQETQYF
>TRBJ1-1|TRBV10-3
CAIREEETEAFF
>TRBJ1-1|TRBV19
CASRDNRQALNTEAFF
>TRBJ1-2|TRBV19
CASSINPTARDYGYTF
>TRBJ1-3|TRBV10-3
CASGVISGNTIYF
>TRBJ2-7|TRBV4-1
CASSSRQGAYEQYF
>TRBJ2-7|TRBV5-1
CASSWPTGDTSYEQYF
>TRBJ1-5|TRBV7-3
CASSPQGNQPQHF
>TRBJ1-6|TRBV27
CASSPTRDRSPLHF
>TRBJ1-2|TRBV10-3
CAISEDSPYGYTF
>TRBJ1-2|TRBV28
CASSKTQGAFNGYTF
>TRBJ1-1|TRBV7-2
CASSRQGSTTEAFF
>TRBJ2-3|TRBV5-4
CASSLDSQYSTDTQYF
>TRBJ1-3|TRBV27
CASSLSPGNTIYF